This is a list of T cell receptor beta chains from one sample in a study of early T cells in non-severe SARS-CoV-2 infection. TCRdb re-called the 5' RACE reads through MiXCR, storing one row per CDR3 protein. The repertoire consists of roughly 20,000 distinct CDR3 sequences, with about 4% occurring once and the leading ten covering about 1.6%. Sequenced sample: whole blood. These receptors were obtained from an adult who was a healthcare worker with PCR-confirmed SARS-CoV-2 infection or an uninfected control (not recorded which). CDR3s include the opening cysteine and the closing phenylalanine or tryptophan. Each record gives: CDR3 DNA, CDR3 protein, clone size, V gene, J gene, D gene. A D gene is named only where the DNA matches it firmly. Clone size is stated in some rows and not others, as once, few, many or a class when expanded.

DNA: TGTGCTAGTGCCCTAAAGGACCGTCGGTTCTTC; CDR3: CASALKDRRFF; size: many; V: TRBV12-5; J: TRBJ2-1; D: NA
DNA: TGTGCCAGCACCCAAGAGGGGGGGAACACAGATACGCAGTATTTT; CDR3: CASTQEGGNTDTQYF; size: many; V: TRBV6-5; J: TRBJ2-3; D: NA
DNA: TGTGCCAGCAGTTTATCAGCGGGGACCGGGGAGCTGTTTTTT; CDR3: CASSLSAGTGELFF; size: medium-sized; V: TRBV27; J: TRBJ2-2; D: TRBD2
DNA: TGTGCCAGCAGCCGGGACGAGACTTACGAGCAGTACTTC; CDR3: CASSRDETYEQYF; size: many; V: TRBV9; J: TRBJ2-7; D: NA
DNA: TGTGCCACCTCTGACAGGGACTATGGCTACACCTTC; CDR3: CATSDRDYGYTF; size: many; V: TRBV24-1; J: TRBJ1-2; D: TRBD1
DNA: TGCAGCGTTGAAGGGACAGCAAATCAGCCCCAGCATTTT; CDR3: CSVEGTANQPQHF; size: NA; V: TRBV29-1; J: TRBJ1-5; D: NA
DNA: TGTGCCAGCAGTCACGACCCCCCCAATGAGCAGTTCTTC; CDR3: CASSHDPPNEQFF; size: NA; V: TRBV12-3/TRBV12-4; J: TRBJ2-1; D: NA
DNA: TGTGCCACCAGCAGAGAGGGGGCGCGGAAGAATGAGCAGTTCTTC; CDR3: CATSREGARKNEQFF; size: many; V: TRBV15; J: TRBJ2-1; D: NA
DNA: TGTGCCAGCAGCTTTGACGCAGGGGCGACTAATGAAAAACTGTTTTTT; CDR3: CASSFDAGATNEKLFF; size: few; V: TRBV7-9; J: TRBJ1-4; D: NA
DNA: TGCAGTGCTAGACCGGGACTAGCGTCTGACGAGCAGTACTTC; CDR3: CSARPGLASDEQYF; size: many; V: TRBV20-1; J: TRBJ2-7; D: TRBD2
DNA: TGTGCCAGCAGTTTAAGGGGATACGAGCGGGGGAGAGACTACGAGCAGTACTTC; CDR3: CASSLRGYERGRDYEQYF; size: many; V: TRBV27; J: TRBJ2-7; D: TRBD2
DNA: TGTGCCAGCAGCGCCGGGGTATCCTCTGGAAACACCATATATTTT; CDR3: CASSAGVSSGNTIYF; size: many; V: TRBV9; J: TRBJ1-3; D: NA
DNA: TGCAGTGTTGCGGCGGGGGGGCGAGATACGCAGTATTTT; CDR3: CSVAAGGRDTQYF; size: many; V: TRBV20-1; J: TRBJ2-3; D: TRBD2
DNA: TGCAGCGTCATGGCCTCTCTATTCAACGAGCAGTACTTC; CDR3: CSVMASLFNEQYF; size: many; V: TRBV29-1; J: TRBJ2-7; D: NA
DNA: NA; CDR3: CASSPTIVGQGSFF; size: few; V: TRBV27; J: TRBJ2-1; D: NA
DNA: TGTGCCAGCAGCTTAGAGGGAGCCACAGATACGCAGTATTTT; CDR3: CASSLEGATDTQYF; size: many; V: TRBV7-6; J: TRBJ2-3; D: NA
DNA: TGCAGTGCGCACCGGCTCACACGGGAGCACACAGATACGCAGTATTTT; CDR3: CSAHRLTREHTDTQYF; size: many; V: TRBV20-1; J: TRBJ2-3; D: NA
DNA: TGTGCCATCAGTGGGAAAAGCGGGGGCGAAACCTACGAGCAGTACTTC; CDR3: CAISGKSGGETYEQYF; size: NA; V: TRBV10-3; J: TRBJ2-7; D: TRBD2
DNA: TGTGCCAGCAGCCACATCGTCGACACTGAAGCTTTCTTT; CDR3: CASSHIVDTEAFF; size: NA; V: TRBV11-2; J: TRBJ1-1; D: NA
DNA: TGTGCCAGCACCCCAGGGGTGCAGGGCACCTACGAGCAGTACTTC; CDR3: CASTPGVQGTYEQYF; size: many; V: TRBV2; J: TRBJ2-7; D: NA
DNA: TGTGCCAGCAGCCAAGGTCTTTCCGGGGGGGCCACAGATACGCAGTATTTT; CDR3: CASSQGLSGGATDTQYF; size: many; V: TRBV3-1; J: TRBJ2-3; D: TRBD2
DNA: TGTGCCACCGCTAGCGGGGGGGCCGTCAATACGCAGTATTTT; CDR3: CATASGGAVNTQYF; size: many; V: TRBV24-1; J: TRBJ2-3; D: TRBD2
DNA: TGTGCCTGGAGTGTCCGGTGGGGAACTGAAGCTTTCTTT; CDR3: CAWSVRWGTEAFF; size: medium-sized; V: TRBV30; J: TRBJ1-1; D: NA
DNA: TGTGCTAGCAGTTTGAGCTCCTACAATGAGCAGTTCTTC; CDR3: CASSLSSYNEQFF; size: NA; V: TRBV7-7; J: TRBJ2-1; D: NA
DNA: TGTGCCAGCAGCCCTACCTGGGACAGAAGAGGGCAATACGAGCAGTACTTC; CDR3: CASSPTWDRRGQYEQYF; size: medium-sized; V: TRBV27; J: TRBJ2-7; D: TRBD1
DNA: TGTGCCAGCTTACTAGCGGGGGGCTACGAGCAGTACTTC; CDR3: CASLLAGGYEQYF; size: few; V: TRBV2; J: TRBJ2-7; D: TRBD2
DNA: TGTGCCAGCAGTTTAGACAGTACTAACGAGCAGTACTTC; CDR3: CASSLDSTNEQYF; size: many; V: TRBV12-3/TRBV12-4; J: TRBJ2-7; D: NA
DNA: TGTGCCAGCAGCTGGCCGGGACTAGGACTTGAGCAGTTCTTC; CDR3: CASSWPGLGLEQFF; size: many; V: TRBV5-4; J: TRBJ2-1; D: TRBD2
DNA: TGTGCCAGCAGCCACAGGACAAACTACGAGCAGTACTTC; CDR3: CASSHRTNYEQYF; size: few; V: TRBV3-1; J: TRBJ2-7; D: NA
DNA: TGTGCCAGCAGCCCGCCCAGGGGACAGGGCTCCTACAATGAGCAGTTCTTC; CDR3: CASSPPRGQGSYNEQFF; size: many; V: TRBV11-3; J: TRBJ2-1; D: TRBD1
DNA: TGTGCCAGCAGCTCCCGGGACCGAGACTATGGCTACACCTTC; CDR3: CASSSRDRDYGYTF; size: many; V: TRBV7-2; J: TRBJ1-2; D: NA
DNA: TGTGCCAGCAGAACAGGGAGGACTAATGAAAAACTGTTTTTT; CDR3: CASRTGRTNEKLFF; size: many; V: TRBV12-3/TRBV12-4; J: TRBJ1-4; D: NA
DNA: TGTGCCAGCAGTTACGGACCGGGGCAGCCCCAGCATTTT; CDR3: CASSYGPGQPQHF; size: NA; V: TRBV6-2/TRBV6-3; J: TRBJ1-5; D: NA
DNA: TGTGCCAGTAGGCGGACAGGGATTTCCTATGGCTACACCTTC; CDR3: CASRRTGISYGYTF; size: many; V: TRBV19; J: TRBJ1-2; D: TRBD1
DNA: TGTGCCAGCAGCTTAGCGCGAGAGTACAATGAGCAGTTCTTC; CDR3: CASSLAREYNEQFF; size: few; V: TRBV7-2; J: TRBJ2-1; D: NA
DNA: TGTGCCAGCAGCGTAGGGACTAGCAGTGGAGAGACCCAGTACTTC; CDR3: CASSVGTSSGETQYF; size: medium-sized; V: TRBV7-6; J: TRBJ2-5; D: TRBD2
DNA: TGTGCCAGCAGTTTAGCGACAGGGTATCGTTTCACCTTC; CDR3: CASSLATGYRFTF; size: many; V: TRBV12-3/TRBV12-4; J: TRBJ1-2; D: TRBD1
DNA: TGTGCCAGCTCCCCCCTGAAGAACACTGAAGCTTTCTTT; CDR3: CASSPLKNTEAFF; size: many; V: TRBV18; J: TRBJ1-1; D: NA
DNA: TGTGCCAGCAGCTTCAGCGTGACGGAAGAGACCCAGTACTTC; CDR3: CASSFSVTEETQYF; size: NA; V: TRBV7-9; J: TRBJ2-5; D: NA
DNA: TGCGCCAGCAGCCAAGAGACAGGGGTTCGCTACGAGCAGTACTTC; CDR3: CASSQETGVRYEQYF; size: many; V: TRBV4-1; J: TRBJ2-7; D: TRBD1
DNA: TGTGCCAGCAGCGTCCGGGACCTACGAGGGGCAGATACGCAGTATTTT; CDR3: CASSVRDLRGADTQYF; size: many; V: TRBV9; J: TRBJ2-3; D: NA
DNA: TGCGCCAGCAGTGCCCTGGGCCGGACCGGGGAGCTGTTTTTT; CDR3: CASSALGRTGELFF; size: many; V: TRBV10-1; J: TRBJ2-2; D: NA
DNA: TGTGCCAGCAGTGAAGTAGGGGGGACTGAAGCTTTCTTT; CDR3: CASSEVGGTEAFF; size: many; V: TRBV6-1; J: TRBJ1-1; D: NA
DNA: TGCAGTGCTTGGGGGGCCCCCGGGGGATTCTACAATGAGCAGTTCTTC; CDR3: CSAWGAPGGFYNEQFF; size: medium-sized; V: TRBV20-1; J: TRBJ2-1; D: NA